These 12 T cell receptor beta chains were all obtained from the same sample, sequenced in a study of cytomegalovirus exposure and HLA in healthy donors. The assay was immunoSEQ multiplex PCR, and TCRdb's table has in-frame clones only and misses some. The sample shows some 170,000 clones, approximately 87% of them seen only once. Source material: PBMCs. All receptors come from a woman younger than 45 in good health and CMV-seronegative.

This chain uses TRBV5-1 with TRBJ2-5; TRBD1 or TRBD2 may be the D gene (6 bases each). V lost 0 bases, J lost 4 bases, and 13 bases lay in between. The CDR3 spans 15 residues. Germline assignment: CDR1 SGHRS and CDR2 YFSETQ. The CDR3 sequence is CASSLVTGAGETQYF. The DNA of the CDR3 is TGCGCCAGCAGCTTGGTGACGGGGGCGGGAGAGACCCAGTACTTC. Using reference TRBV5-1 and TRBJ2-5 for the parts outside the CDR3, the full variable domain is KAGVTQTPRYLIKTRGQQVTLSCSPISGHRSVSWYQQTPGQGLQFLFEYFSETQRNKGNFPGRFSGRQFSNSRSEMNVSTLELGDSALYLCASSLVTGAGETQYFGPGTRLLVL.

The chain carries TRBV19 and TRBJ1-3; 8 nucleotides agree with TRBD1. This CDR3 has 12 residues. Germline CDR1 is LNHDA and CDR2 is SQIVND (reference sequence). Trimming took 4 bases from V and 10 from J; bases not matched to a gene: 3. CDR3 protein: CASSNRQGTIYF. The CDR3 DNA follows: TGTGCCAGTAGTAACCGACAGGGGACCATATATTTT. The full variable domain, completed using reference TRBV19 and TRBJ1-3, is DGGITQSPKYLFRKEGQNVTLSCEQNLNHDAMYWYRQDPGQGLRLIYYSQIVNDFQKGDIAEGYSVSREKKESFPLTVTSAQKNPTAFYLCASSNRQGTIYFGEGSWLTVV.

This sequence joins TRBV2 and TRBJ2-5, with D maybe TRBD2 (5 bases). Germline values: CDR1 SNHLY, CDR2 FYNNEI. The CDR3 spans 13 residues. Between the trimmed V and J ends, which lost 8 bases and 2 bases, there was a span of 12 bases. The CDR3 reads CASRRELQETQYF. CDR3 DNA sequence: TGTGCCAGCCGTAGGGAGCTACAAGAGACCCAGTACTTC.

The J gene is TRBJ2-3, the V gene TRBV11-2; D is tentatively TRBD1 or TRBD2 (5 bases each). Germline CDR1 is SGHAT and CDR2 is FQNNGV. The V and J ends lost 0 bases and 5 bases respectively, with 9 bases between them. This CDR3 is built from 14 residues. CDR3 loop: CASSLDLGGDTQYF. The CDR3 nucleotides are TGTGCCAGCAGCTTAGATCTTGGGGGAGATACGCAGTATTTT.

The CDR3 region has the DNA TGTGCCAGCAGTTTAGCGGGGAACTACGAGCAGTACTTC. Translating gives CASSLAGNYEQYF. The chain couples TRBV6-5 to TRBJ2-7; 8 bases align to TRBD2. The CDR3 runs 13 residues. V was pared by 4 bases and J by 3 bases, with 2 bases of the junction left unmatched. Germline loops: CDR1 MNHEY, CDR2 SVGAGI.

This clone was counted only a few times. The chain joins TRBV6-5 to TRBJ2-5; D tentatively fits TRBD1 or TRBD2 (5 bases each). Per the germline V gene, CDR1 is MNHEY and CDR2 is SVGAGI. Trimming left V 8 bases short and J 5 bases short, with 12 bases between. This CDR3 is 12 amino acids long. CDR3 nucleotides: TGTGCCAGCGGGGGTAGCCGGGAGACCCAGTACTTC. Translated: CASGGSRETQYF.

V and J are TRBV6-5 and TRBJ2-3, with TRBD2 as a possible D gene (6 bases). Per the germline V gene, CDR1 is MNHEY and CDR2 is SVGAGI. Trimming removed 7 bases at V and 1 base at J, with 15 bases between. The CDR3 has 15 residues. The CDR3 sequence is CASTSLGLGTDTQYF. In nucleotides, the CDR3 is TGTGCCAGCACCTCGTTGGGACTCGGCACAGATACGCAGTATTTT.

V and J are TRBV19 and TRBJ1-1; 7 bases align to TRBD1. CDR1 LNHDA and CDR2 SQIVND come from the germline V gene (reference sequence). Unmatched junction bases numbered 12, after V lost 6 bases and J lost 5 bases. The CDR3 is 15 amino acids. CDR3 nucleotides: TGTGCCAGTAGGGGCCTACAGGGGAGGAGGACTGAAGCTTTCTTT. Translated: CASRGLQGRRTEAFF.

The chain carries TRBV7-9 and TRBJ1-1; D uncertain. With 6 bases removed from V and 1 base from J, the gap between germline ends came to 6 bases. The CDR3 totals 12 residues. Germline CDR1 is SEHNR and CDR2 is FQNEAQ (reference sequence). The CDR3 loop reads CASRTPNTEAFF. CDR3 DNA sequence: TGTGCCAGCAGGACGCCGAACACTGAAGCTTTCTTT.

This clone was counted only a few times. V and J are TRBV5-1 and TRBJ1-1; D remains ambiguous. V lost 3 bases and J lost 1, with 7 bases in between. In germline, CDR1 is SGHRS, CDR2 YFSETQ. The CDR3 spans 13 residues. CDR3 sequence (DNA): TGCGCCAGCAGCTCAATACCGAACACTGAAGCTTTCTTT. Translating it yields CASSSIPNTEAFF.

The chain joins TRBV6-5 to TRBJ2-7; possible D gene TRBD2, 6 bases. Trimming shortened V by 0 bases and J by 6 bases, and 18 bases separated the two germline ends. CDR3 length equals 16 residues. Germline loops: CDR1 MNHEY, CDR2 SVGAGI. The CDR3 is CASSYSFDAGILEQYF. DNA of the CDR3: TGTGCCAGCAGTTACTCGTTCGATGCGGGAATTCTCGAGCAGTACTTC.

This clone has a handful of counts. The chain combines TRBV19 with TRBJ1-1; D is uncertain. The CDR3 covers 12 residues. With 5 bases removed from V and 8 bases from J, the gap between germline ends came to 12 bases. Germline CDR1 reads LNHDA; CDR2 reads SQIVND (reference sequence). Here the CDR3 reads CASSPLGVEAFF. The CDR3 bases are TGTGCCAGTAGTCCACTTGGGGTGGAAGCTTTCTTT.